This TCR beta chain originates from a study of T cells after yellow fever vaccination. TCRdb re-analysed the 5' RACE reads in MiXCR, keeping a single row per CDR3 protein. The sample includes nearly 550,000 distinct CDR3 sequences, approximately 21% of them seen just once. This clonotype was recorded a few times. V lost 3 bases and J 7 bases, leaving 19 bases between the germline ends. CDR1 DFQATT and CDR2 SNEGSKA come from the germline V gene (reference sequence). CDR3 length: 14 amino acids. The origin of this receptor is a young man who received the YFV17D yellow fever vaccine. The chain couples TRBV20-1 to TRBJ2-7; D is ambiguous. Sequencing was performed on PBMCs, taken 15 days after the yellow fever booster vaccination. This chain's CDR3 is CSARSAGSVWEQYF. CDR3 DNA: TGCAGTGCTAGGTCGGCCGGCTCCGTTTGGGAGCAGTACTTC.